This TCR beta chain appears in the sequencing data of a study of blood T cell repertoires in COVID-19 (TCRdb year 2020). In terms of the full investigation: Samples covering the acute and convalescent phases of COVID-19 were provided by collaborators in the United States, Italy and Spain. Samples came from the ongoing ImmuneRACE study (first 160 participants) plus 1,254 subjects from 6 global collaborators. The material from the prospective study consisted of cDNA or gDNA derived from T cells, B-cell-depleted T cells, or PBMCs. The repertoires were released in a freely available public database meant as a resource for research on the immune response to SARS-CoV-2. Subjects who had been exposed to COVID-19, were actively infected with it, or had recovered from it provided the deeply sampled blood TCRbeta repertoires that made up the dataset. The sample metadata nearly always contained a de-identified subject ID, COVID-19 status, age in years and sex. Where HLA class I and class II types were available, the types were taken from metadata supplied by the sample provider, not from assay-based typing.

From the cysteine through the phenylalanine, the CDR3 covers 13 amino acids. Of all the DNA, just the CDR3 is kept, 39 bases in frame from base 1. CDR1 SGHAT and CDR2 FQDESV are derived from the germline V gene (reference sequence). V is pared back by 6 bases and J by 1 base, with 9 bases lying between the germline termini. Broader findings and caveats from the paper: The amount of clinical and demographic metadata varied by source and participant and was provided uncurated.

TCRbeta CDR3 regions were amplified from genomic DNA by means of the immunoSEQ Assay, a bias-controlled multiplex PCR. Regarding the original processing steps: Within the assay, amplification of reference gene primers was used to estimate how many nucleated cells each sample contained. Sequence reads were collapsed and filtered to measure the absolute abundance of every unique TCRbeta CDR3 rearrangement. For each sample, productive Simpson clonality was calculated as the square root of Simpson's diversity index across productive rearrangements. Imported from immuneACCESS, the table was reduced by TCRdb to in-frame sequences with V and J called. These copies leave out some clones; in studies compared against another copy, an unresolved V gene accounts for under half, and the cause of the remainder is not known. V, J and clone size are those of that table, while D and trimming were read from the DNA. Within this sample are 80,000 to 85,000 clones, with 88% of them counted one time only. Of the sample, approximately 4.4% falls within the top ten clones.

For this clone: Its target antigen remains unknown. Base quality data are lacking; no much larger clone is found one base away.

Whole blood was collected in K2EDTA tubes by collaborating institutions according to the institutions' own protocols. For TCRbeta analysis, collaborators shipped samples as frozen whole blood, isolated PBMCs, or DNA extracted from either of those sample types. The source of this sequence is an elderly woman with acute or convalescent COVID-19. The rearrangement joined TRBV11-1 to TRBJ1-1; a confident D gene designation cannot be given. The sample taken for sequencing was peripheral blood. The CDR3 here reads CASSLRKNTEAFF. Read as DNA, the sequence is TGTGCCAGCAGTCTCAGAAAGAACACTGAAGCTTTCTTT.